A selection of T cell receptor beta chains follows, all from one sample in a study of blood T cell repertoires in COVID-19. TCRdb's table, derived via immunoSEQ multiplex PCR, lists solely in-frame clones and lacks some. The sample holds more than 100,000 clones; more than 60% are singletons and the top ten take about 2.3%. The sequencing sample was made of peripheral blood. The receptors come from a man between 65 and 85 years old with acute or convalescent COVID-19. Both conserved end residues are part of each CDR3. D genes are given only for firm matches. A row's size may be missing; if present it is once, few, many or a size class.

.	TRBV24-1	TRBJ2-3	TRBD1	CATSDRRTGKGIDTQYF	TGTGCCACCAGTGACCGTCGGACAGGGAAGGGTATAGATACGCAGTATTTT
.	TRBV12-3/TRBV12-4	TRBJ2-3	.	CASNGLTDTQYF	TGTGCCAGCAATGGCCTTACAGATACGCAGTATTTT
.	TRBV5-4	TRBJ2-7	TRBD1	CASSYRTGKEEQYF	TGTGCCAGCAGCTACAGGACAGGGAAGGAAGAGCAGTACTTC
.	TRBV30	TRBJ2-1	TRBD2	CAWSEGLDEQFF	TGTGCCTGGAGTGAAGGACTAGATGAGCAGTTCTTC
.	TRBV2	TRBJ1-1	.	CATRRGEGWFTEAFF	TGTGCCACTAGAAGGGGTGAAGGGTGGTTTACTGAAGCTTTCTTT
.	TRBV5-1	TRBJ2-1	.	CASSLAGRGLNEQFF	TGCGCCAGCAGCTTGGCCGGGCGGGGACTCAATGAGCAGTTCTTC
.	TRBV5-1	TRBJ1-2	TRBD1	CASSPYTTGFGYTF	TGCGCCAGCAGCCCCTACACGACAGGGTTTGGCTACACCTTC
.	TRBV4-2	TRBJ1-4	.	CASSPLATGVEKLFF	TGTGCCAGCAGCCCCCTTGCGACGGGGGTGGAAAAACTGTTTTTT
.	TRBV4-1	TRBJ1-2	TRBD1	CASSSNRGAGDGYTF	TGCGCCAGCAGCTCTAACAGGGGCGCCGGGGATGGCTACACCTTC
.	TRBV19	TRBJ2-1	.	CASSIVGVGEQFF	TGTGCCAGTAGTATAGTGGGAGTAGGTGAGCAGTTCTTC
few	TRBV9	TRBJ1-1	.	CASSVGGHTNTEAFF	TGTGCCAGCAGCGTAGGTGGACATACGAACACTGAAGCTTTCTTT
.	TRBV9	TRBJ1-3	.	CASSVEPGGSGNTIYF	TGTGCCAGCAGCGTAGAACCGGGAGGCTCTGGAAACACCATATATTTT
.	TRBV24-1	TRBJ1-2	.	CATSDAGPGGYGYTF	TGTGCCACCAGTGATGCCGGCCCTGGCGGCTATGGCTACACCTTC
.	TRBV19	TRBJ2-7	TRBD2	CASSFTSDPREQYF	TGTGCCAGTAGTTTCACTAGCGATCCTAGGGAGCAGTACTTC
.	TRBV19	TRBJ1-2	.	CASSIGAGVVLSGYTF	TGTGCCAGTAGTATAGGAGCAGGGGTGGTCTTAAGTGGCTACACCTTC
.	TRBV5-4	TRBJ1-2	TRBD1	CASSLLTQGEDGYTF	TGTGCCAGCAGCTTGCTAACCCAGGGGGAGGATGGCTACACCTTC
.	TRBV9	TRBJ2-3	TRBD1	CASSVVGADRGGDTQYF	TGTGCCAGCAGCGTAGTAGGAGCGGACAGGGGAGGGGATACGCAGTATTTT